Listed below are T cell receptor beta chains from one sample, sequenced in a study of T cell responses to AZD1222 COVID-19 vaccine. Assay used: immunoSEQ multiplex PCR; TCRdb lists only in-frame clones, some missing. The sample shows roughly 180,000 clones, 90% to 95% of them seen only once. The specimen was peripheral blood, collected 28 days after the second AZD1222 dose. All receptors derive from an adult who received the AZD1222 COVID-19 vaccine. CDR3s include the opening cysteine and the closing phenylalanine or tryptophan. The D gene is left open where the match is weak. The listing skips clone size in some rows; elsewhere it reads once, few, many or a size class.

CDR3 length	V gene	J gene	clone size	D gene	CDR3 DNA	CDR3 protein
15	TRBV28	TRBJ1-5	NA	TRBD1	TGTGCCAGCAGGCGATCCGGGACAGATAATCAGCCCCAGCATTTT	CASRRSGTDNQPQHF
13	TRBV2	TRBJ1-5	NA	NA	TGTGCCAGCAGTGAGAGAGGTGCTGGGCCCCAGCATTTT	CASSERGAGPQHF
12	TRBV29-1	TRBJ2-7	NA	NA	TGCAGCGTTGATGGCCAGGGGCAAGAGCAGTACTTC	CSVDGQGQEQYF
13	TRBV28	TRBJ2-3	NA	NA	TGTGCCAGCAGCCGGACAGCCACAGATACGCAGTATTTT	CASSRTATDTQYF
11	TRBV7-2	TRBJ2-5	NA	NA	TGTGCCAGCAGCGTTAAAGAGACCCAGTACTTC	CASSVKETQYF
17	TRBV30	TRBJ1-6	NA	NA	TGTGCCTGGAGAGCCTTTTCCAGGGACCCCTATAATTCACCCCTCCACTTT	CAWRAFSRDPYNSPLHF
15	TRBV2	TRBJ2-7	NA	TRBD2	TGTGCCAGCGACCTGGGACTAGCGGTTTCAAGTGAGCAGTACTTC	CASDLGLAVSSEQYF
13	TRBV20-1	TRBJ1-2	NA	NA	TGCAGTGCTAGTCCGGCTGGGGGCTTTGGCTACACCTTC	CSASPAGGFGYTF
18	TRBV27	TRBJ2-7	NA	NA	TGTGCCAGCAGTTTAGCCTCACAGGGAGGACTGTTCTTCTACGAGCAGTACTTC	CASSLASQGGLFFYEQYF
13	TRBV6-5	TRBJ1-2	NA	NA	TGTGCCAGCAGTTCCCGAGGGGCCGATGGCTACACCTTC	CASSSRGADGYTF
16	TRBV11-2	TRBJ2-1	NA	NA	TGTGCCAGCAACCGCTCCCCCGGGACAACCTACAATGAGCAGTTCTTC	CASNRSPGTTYNEQFF
15	TRBV7-9	TRBJ2-3	NA	NA	TGTGCCAGCAGCCCGGGGGTTACCGGCACAGATACGCAGTATTTT	CASSPGVTGTDTQYF
14	TRBV5-1	TRBJ2-5	once	NA	TGCGCCAGCAGCTTTTTTAGCGAACAAGAGACCCAGTACTTC	CASSFFSEQETQYF
14	TRBV28	TRBJ2-5	NA	TRBD2	TGTGCCAGCAGTTCCCCCGGGGGGGCAGAGACCCAGTACTTC	CASSSPGGAETQYF
16	TRBV3-1/TRBV3-2	TRBJ1-5	NA	TRBD1	TGTGCCAGCAGCCAAGGGACAGGGTCCAGCAATCAGCCCCAGCATTTT	CASSQGTGSSNQPQHF